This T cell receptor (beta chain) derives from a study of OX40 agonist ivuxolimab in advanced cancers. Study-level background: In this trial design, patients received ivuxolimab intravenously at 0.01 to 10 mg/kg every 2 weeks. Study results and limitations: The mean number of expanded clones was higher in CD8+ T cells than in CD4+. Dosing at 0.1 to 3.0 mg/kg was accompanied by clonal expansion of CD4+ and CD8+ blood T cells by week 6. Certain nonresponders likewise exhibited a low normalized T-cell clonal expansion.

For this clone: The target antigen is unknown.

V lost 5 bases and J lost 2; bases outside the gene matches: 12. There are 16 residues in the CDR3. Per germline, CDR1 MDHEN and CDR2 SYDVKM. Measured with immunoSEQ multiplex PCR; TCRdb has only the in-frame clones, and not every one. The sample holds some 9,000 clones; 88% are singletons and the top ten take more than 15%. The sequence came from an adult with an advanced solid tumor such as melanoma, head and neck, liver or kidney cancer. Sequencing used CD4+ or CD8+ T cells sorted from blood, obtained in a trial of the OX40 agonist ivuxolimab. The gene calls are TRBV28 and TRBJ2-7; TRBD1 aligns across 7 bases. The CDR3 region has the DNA TGTGCCAGCAGTCCACTCAGGGACAGTATGGCCTACGAGCAGTACTTC. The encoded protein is CASSPLRDSMAYEQYF.